This T cell receptor (beta chain) was recorded in a study of blood T cell repertoires in COVID-19. Per the authors' pipeline: The authors estimated nucleated cell counts from reference gene primer amplification. Sequencing was performed with immunoSEQ multiplex PCR; in TCRdb, only in-frame clones are kept and a portion is missing. Clone size and the V and J calls come from that table; the DNA yielded D and trimming. The table lists some 220,000 clones, approximately 85% of them singletons. The source of this sequence is a man aged 45 to 65 with COVID-19, enrolled during active disease. Sequencing was done on a sample of peripheral blood.

DNA of the CDR3: TGTGCCAGCAGCCAAGATAGGCAGGGCCTCTCTGGAAACACCATATATTTT. Translation: CASSQDRQGLSGNTIYF. This chain connects TRBV3-1 (or the pseudogene TRBV3-2) to TRBJ1-3; D perhaps matches TRBD1 (5 bases). The germline V gene has CDR1 LGHDT and CDR2 YNNKEL (reference sequence). Trimming took off 0 bases at V and 0 bases at J, with 12 bases between the two ends. The CDR3 spans 17 residues.